These T cell receptor beta chains were read from a single sample in a study of identical twins. TCRdb fed the 5' RACE reads into MiXCR, producing one record per CDR3 protein. The table includes 1.5 million to 2 million distinct CDR3 sequences, about 32% detected once. Source material: cord blood. These receptors were taken from a newborn girl in good health. CDR3s include the opening cysteine and the closing phenylalanine or tryptophan. D genes are given only for firm matches. Size tells how often a clone was seen (once, few, many) or the class of an expanded clone, and some rows leave it out.

abundance,d_gene,j_gene,v_gene,CDR3aa,CDR3nt
once,NA,TRBJ2-1,TRBV12-3/TRBV12-4,CASSSRGDNEQFF,TGTGCCAGCAGTTCTCGCGGCGACAATGAGCAGTTCTTC
few,NA,TRBJ1-1,TRBV7-2,CASSLNGGLNTEAFF,TGTGCCAGCAGCTTAAACGGGGGGCTAAACACTGAAGCTTTCTTT
many,NA,TRBJ2-6,TRBV5-1,CASSFGANVLTF,TGCGCCAGCAGCTTTGGGGCCAACGTCCTGACTTTC
many,NA,TRBJ2-7,TRBV5-6,CASSLGAFYEQYF,TGTGCCAGCAGCTTGGGAGCGTTCTACGAGCAGTACTTC
NA,NA,TRBJ2-2,TRBV10-3,CAISEWGGMEPGELFF,TGTGCCATCAGTGAGTGGGGCGGGATGGAACCCGGGGAGCTGTTTTTT
few,NA,TRBJ1-1,TRBV5-1,CASSLVTGTGAFF,TGCGCCAGCAGCTTGGTTACGGGGACTGGAGCTTTCTTT
NA,NA,TRBJ1-5,TRBV20-1,CSARHTVYSNQPQHF,TGCAGTGCTAGGCATACAGTTTATAGCAATCAGCCCCAGCATTTT
few,TRBD2,TRBJ2-7,TRBV28,CASSFLDRTGLAGVYEQYF,TGTGCCAGCAGTTTCCTTGACCGGACAGGACTAGCGGGAGTTTACGAGCAGTACTTC
NA,TRBD1,TRBJ1-3,TRBV10-3,CAISGPRQGPGNTIYF,TGTGCCATCAGTGGTCCAAGACAGGGACCTGGAAACACCATATATTTT
NA,NA,TRBJ2-7,TRBV10-3,CAITRTRAPYEQYF,TGTGCCATCACCCGTACCAGGGCCCCCTACGAGCAGTACTTC
NA,TRBD1,TRBJ1-5,TRBV2,CASSENRPGQGPQPQHF,TGTGCCAGCAGTGAAAACAGACCGGGACAGGGGCCTCAGCCCCAGCATTTT
NA,NA,TRBJ2-4,TRBV27,CASRAGDGDIQYF,TGTGCCAGCAGAGCCGGGGATGGAGACATTCAGTACTTC
few,NA,TRBJ2-7,TRBV5-1,CASSLEGYPYEQYF,TGCGCCAGCAGCTTGGAGGGGTACCCTTACGAGCAGTACTTC
few,NA,TRBJ2-1,TRBV24-1,CATSDPHNEQFF,TGTGCCACCAGTGATCCCCACAATGAGCAGTTCTTC
NA,TRBD2,TRBJ2-1,TRBV7-2,CASSLAGLALNEQFF,TGTGCCAGCAGCTTAGCGGGACTAGCGTTGAATGAGCAGTTCTTC
few,TRBD2,TRBJ2-7,TRBV10-3,CAIKASGGREIYEQYF,TGTGCCATCAAGGCTAGCGGGGGCCGGGAAATCTACGAGCAGTACTTC
NA,TRBD1,TRBJ1-1,TRBV4-2,CASSGGGQGNTEAFF,TGTGCCAGCAGCGGTGGGGGACAGGGGAACACTGAAGCTTTCTTT
few,NA,TRBJ1-2,TRBV20-1,CSARGSGAGYGYTF,TGCAGTGCTAGAGGGTCAGGGGCGGGGTATGGCTACACCTTC
NA,NA,TRBJ1-1,TRBV10-2,CASSDPQGNTEAFF,TGCGCCAGCAGTGACCCACAGGGGAACACTGAAGCTTTCTTT
few,NA,TRBJ2-7,TRBV30,CAWTLAYEQYF,TGTGCCTGGACCCTAGCCTACGAGCAGTACTTC
NA,NA,TRBJ1-1,TRBV27,CASKRGANTEAFF,TGTGCCAGCAAGCGCGGGGCGAACACTGAAGCTTTCTTT
many,TRBD2,TRBJ2-7,TRBV10-2,CASSGTSGGYYEQYF,TGCGCCAGCAGTGGGACTAGCGGGGGATATTACGAGCAGTACTTC
NA,NA,TRBJ1-5,TRBV10-2,CASSVGFNQPQHF,TGCGCCAGCAGTGTGGGTTTCAATCAGCCCCAGCATTTT
NA,NA,TRBJ1-2,TRBV7-2,CASSLGQTTNYGCTF,TGTGCCAGCAGCTTAGGCCAGACCACTAACTATGGCTGCACCTTC
NA,TRBD2,TRBJ2-1,TRBV14,CASSQVGTTLPYNEQFF,TGTGCCAGCAGCCAAGTGGGGACTACCCTCCCCTACAATGAGCAGTTCTTC
once,TRBD2,TRBJ2-5,TRBV6-2/TRBV6-3,CASRTRLAGPKETQYF,TGTGCCAGCAGAACTAGACTAGCGGGACCAAAAGAGACCCAGTACTTC
NA,NA,TRBJ2-3,TRBV12-3/TRBV12-4,CASTPRDLLGADTQYF,TGTGCCAGCACCCCTCGGGACCTTTTAGGCGCAGATACGCAGTATTTT
NA,TRBD1,TRBJ2-1,TRBV3-1,CDSSLLMPGTGGFEQFF,TGTGACAGCAGCCTCCTTATGCCCGGGACAGGGGGCTTTGAGCAGTTCTTC